These 18 T cell receptor beta chains were sequenced from one sample in a study of post-analysis software for immune sequencing data. Findings and caveats of the study: Five TRBV segments, including TRBV5-6, TRBV5-1 and TRBV20-1, were more frequent in patients than controls.

These receptors lack a known antigen. Incorporated into the TCR beta cDNA libraries were unique molecular identifiers, which served to reduce PCR and sequencing biases. MiXCR, applied by TCRdb to the PCR reads, yields one record per CDR3 protein. The sample comprises 750,000 to 950,000 distinct CDR3 sequences, approximately 53% of which are singletons, and 4.6% rests with the top ten. The sequencing input was blood. The receptor source for this set is a girl aged 10-17 years with multiple sclerosis.

V usage is TRBV12-5 and J usage is TRBJ1-2; TRBD1 matches 8 bases. After removal of 1 base from V and 7 bases from J, the junction contained 5 bases not matched to a gene. Per germline, CDR1 LGHNT and CDR2 FRNRAP. The CDR3 has 14 amino acids. In nucleotides, the CDR3 is TGTGCTAGTGGTTTGGGGCAGGGGGCGTCTGGCTACACCTTC. It translates to CASGLGQGASGYTF.

J is TRBJ2-5 and V is TRBV29-1; 7 positions agree with TRBD1. Per germline, CDR1 SQVTM and CDR2 ANQGSEA. J gave up 0 bases and V 1 base, and 2 bases lay outside the gene matches. This CDR3 contains 14 residues. In nucleotides, the CDR3 is TGCAGCGTTGAAGGACAGGGCCACCAAGAGACCCAGTACTTC. Its protein product is CSVEGQGHQETQYF. Filled out from reference TRBV29-1 and TRBJ2-5, the complete variable domain reads SAVISQKPSRDICQRGTSLTIQCQVDSQVTMMFWYRQQPGQSLTLIATANQGSEATYESGFVIDKFPISRPNLTFSTLTVSNMSPEDSSIYLCSVEGQGHQETQYFGPGTRLLVL.

This chain links TRBV2 with TRBJ2-3; 10 nucleotides match TRBD1. This CDR3 comprises 14 residues. The junction had 8 bases not matched to a gene; V was cut back by 10 bases and J by 4 bases. Germline V lookup: CDR1 SNHLY, CDR2 FYNNEI. DNA for the CDR3: TGTGCCAATACGGACAGGGGGGGTGCAGATACGCAGTATTTT. This sequence encodes CANTDRGGADTQYF. The complete variable domain, with remaining parts taken from reference TRBV2 and TRBJ2-3, reads EPEVTQTPSHQVTQMGQEVILRCVPISNHLYFYWYRQILGQKVEFLVSFYNNEISEKSEIFDDQFSVERPDGSNFTLKIRSTKLEDSAMYFCANTDRGGADTQYFGPGTRLTVL.

V is TRBV12-3 or TRBV12-4 and J is TRBJ1-1, with D hard to call. Trimming removed 5 bases from V and 5 bases from J, with 12 bases in between. CDR3 size: 13 residues. CDR3 amino acids: CASSLSAGTEAFF. The CDR3 region has the DNA TGTGCCAGCAGTCTCAGCGCAGGTACTGAAGCTTTCTTT.

V gene TRBV12-3 or TRBV12-4 combines with J gene TRBJ2-3; 7 bases are shared with TRBD2. The CDR3 length is 17 residues. V shed 5 bases, J shed 0 bases, and the junction held 11 bases outside the gene matches. The CDR3 loop is CASSPPGGPYSTDTQYF. CDR3 coding DNA: TGTGCCAGCAGTCCGCCGGGAGGCCCCTATAGCACAGATACGCAGTATTTT.

This chain links TRBV6-1 with TRBJ2-5; D unresolved. The V and J ends lost 2 bases and 5 bases respectively, with 6 bases between them. The germline V gene has CDR1 MNHNS and CDR2 SASEGT. This CDR3 is built from 12 residues. For the CDR3, the DNA is TGTGCCAGCAGTGAAAAATGGGAGACCCAGTACTTC. This codes for CASSEKWETQYF.

The rearrangement joins TRBV29-1 to TRBJ2-3; the D gene is possibly TRBD2 (5 bases). This CDR3 contains 13 residues. V lost 3 bases, J lost 4 bases, and 11 bases lay in between. Germline V lookup: CDR1 SQVTM, CDR2 ANQGSEA. The CDR3, as DNA: TGCAGCGTTGACTATGTGGGAGCAGATACGCAGTATTTT. As protein: CSVDYVGADTQYF.

The rearrangement joins TRBV7-9 to TRBJ2-3; D is possibly TRBD2 (5 bases). Germline CDR1 is SEHNR and CDR2 is FQNEAQ (reference sequence). V was clipped by 6 bases and J by 3 bases, with 7 bases between them. There are 12 residues in the CDR3. CDR3 protein: CASRGETDTQYF. CDR3 coding DNA: TGTGCCAGCAGGGGAGAAACAGATACGCAGTATTTT.

The chain has TRBV20-1 and TRBJ2-1; 8 nucleotides line up with TRBD1. Germline lookup yields CDR1 DFQATT and CDR2 SNEGSKA (reference sequence). V lost 0 bases and J lost 3; bases outside the gene matches: 4. The CDR3 length is 15 residues. The CDR3 loop is CSAREVQGGYNEQFF. In DNA, the CDR3 is TGCAGTGCTAGAGAAGTACAGGGGGGCTACAATGAGCAGTTCTTC.

The rearrangement joins TRBV29-1 to TRBJ1-2; no definite D call. Germline assignment: CDR1 SQVTM and CDR2 ANQGSEA. This CDR3 region has 11 residues. V was cut by 3 bases and J by 8 bases, with 10 bases left in between. CDR3 bases: TGCAGCGTTGATCCCGACCGGGGCTACACCTTC. Translating it yields CSVDPDRGYTF.

On this clonotype itself: One end of the junction does not line up with germline, which may come from a read error. The V call is TRBV7-2, the J call TRBJ2-1, with D maybe TRBD2 (6 bases). CDR3 length equals 17 residues. The germline V gene has CDR1 SGHTA and CDR2 FQGNSA. CDR3 DNA: TGTGCCAGCAGCCCACGACTTCAGGGACTTGGGAGCAATGTGCAGTTCTTC. Its protein is CASSPRLQGLGSNVQFF.

This clonotype was recorded once. The chain couples TRBV25-1 to TRBJ1-5; D might be TRBD1 (5 bases). CDR1 MGHDK and CDR2 SYGVNS come from the germline V gene. There are 14 residues in the CDR3. V lost 2 bases to trimming and J lost 6 bases, with 11 bases between them. Here the CDR3 reads CASSEQGVGQPQHF. CDR3 DNA: TGTGCCAGCAGTGAACAGGGCGTCGGTCAGCCCCAGCATTTT.

The gene calls are TRBV25-1 and TRBJ2-7, with D possibly called TRBD1 or TRBD2 (6 bases each). Trimming took 10 bases from V and 0 from J, leaving 19 bases between them. Germline V gene sequence: CDR1 MGHDK, CDR2 SYGVNS. The CDR3 has 15 residues. The CDR3 DNA reads as TGTGCCACATCCCCTAGGGGGGTAAGCTCCTACGAGCAGTACTTC. Translation: CATSPRGVSSYEQYF.

The genes are TRBV14 and TRBJ2-1; 10 positions match TRBD2. CDR1 and CDR2 from the germline V gene are SGHDN and FVKESK. V trimming: 3 bases; J trimming: 4 bases; junction bases outside the gene matches: 6. The CDR3 contains 16 residues. The CDR3 coding sequence is TGTGCCAGCAGCCAGTCGCTAGCGGGAGTATACAATGAGCAGTTCTTC. Encoded protein: CASSQSLAGVYNEQFF.

The rearrangement joins TRBV20-1 to TRBJ2-5; 7 bases are a match to TRBD2. The CDR3 has 14 amino acids. V was pared by 3 bases and J by 4 bases, with 8 bases of the junction left unmatched. Germline V gives CDR1 DFQATT, CDR2 SNEGSKA (reference sequence). The CDR3 is CSASPPAGVETQYF. The CDR3 bases are TGCAGTGCTAGTCCGCCGGCGGGAGTAGAGACCCAGTACTTC.

This clonotype appeared a single time. The chain combines TRBV7-9 with TRBJ2-7; 9 bases line up with TRBD2. V shed 5 bases, J shed 4 bases, and the junction held 6 bases outside the gene matches. CDR1 is SEHNR and CDR2 is FQNEAQ in the germline V gene (reference sequence). The CDR3 has 14 residues. CDR3 residues: CASSRLAEPYEQYF. The CDR3 nucleotides are TGTGCCAGCAGCCGACTAGCGGAGCCTTACGAGCAGTACTTC. Supplemented by reference TRBV7-9 and TRBJ2-7, the full variable domain reads DTGVSQNPRHKITKRGQNVTFRCDPISEHNRLYWYRQTLGQGPEFLTYFQNEAQLEKSRLLSDRFSAERPKGSFSTLEIQRTEQGDSAMYLCASSRLAEPYEQYFGPGTRLTVT.

This clonotype was observed a handful of times. J is TRBJ2-1 and V is TRBV5-1; no definite D call. V dropped 4 bases and J dropped 1 base, with 15 bases sitting between them. The length of the CDR3 is 16 residues. From germline, CDR1 is SGHRS and CDR2 YFSETQ. The CDR3 spells CASSPGRAASYNEQFF. CDR3 DNA: TGCGCCAGCAGCCCTGGAAGGGCAGCTTCCTACAATGAGCAGTTCTTC. The variable domain in full, with the rest retrieved from reference TRBV5-1 and TRBJ2-1, is KAGVTQTPRYLIKTRGQQVTLSCSPISGHRSVSWYQQTPGQGLQFLFEYFSETQRNKGNFPGRFSGRQFSNSRSEMNVSTLELGDSALYLCASSPGRAASYNEQFFGPGTRLTVL.

The table lists this clonotype with a few counts. The rearrangement joins TRBV6-5 to TRBJ2-1; 10 nucleotides agree with TRBD1. J lost 6 bases, V lost 8 bases, and 10 bases had no gene match. The germline V gene has CDR1 MNHEY and CDR2 SVGAGI. The CDR3 extends over 15 amino acids. For the CDR3, the DNA is TGTGCCAGCCTTCCTGGGACAGGGGTAGGCAATGAGCAGTTCTTC. Protein product: CASLPGTGVGNEQFF.